The 24 T cell receptor beta chains listed next were all sequenced from one sample in a study of shared clonotypes between healthy human individuals. TCRdb keeps only in-frame clones here, not all; method: immunoSEQ multiplex PCR. The sample yields 740,000 or so clones, roughly 72% seen once. The sample taken for sequencing was memory CD4+ T cells sorted from blood. The subset: CD45RA-negative fraction. The receptors were gathered from a woman aged 25-40 years in good health.

The chain combines TRBV5-4 with TRBJ2-7; no clear D gene. Trimming took off 4 bases at V and 5 bases at J, with 13 bases between the two ends. Germline CDR1 reads SGHNT; CDR2 reads YYREEE (reference sequence). The CDR3 is 13 amino acids. The CDR3 protein is CASSRRAEDEQYF. The CDR3 DNA is TGTGCCAGCAGCAGACGTGCAGAGGACGAGCAGTACTTC. The full variable domain, with the rest looked up from reference TRBV5-4 and TRBJ2-7, is ETGVTQSPTHLIKTRGQQVTLRCSSQSGHNTVSWYQQALGQGPQFIFQYYREEENGRGNFPPRFSGLQFPNYSSELNVNALELDDSALYLCASSRRAEDEQYFGPGTRLTVT.

V and J are TRBV15 and TRBJ1-3, with TRBD1 matching over 10 bases. The V segment lost 5 bases and the J segment 4 bases; nucleotides outside the gene matches: 8. Germline lookup yields CDR1 LNHNV and CDR2 YYDKDF (reference sequence). The CDR3 runs 16 residues. CDR3 nucleotide sequence: TGTGCCACCAGCTCCCGACAGGGGGCTCGCGGAAACACCATATATTTT. It yields the protein CATSSRQGARGNTIYF.

This clone was recorded only once. This rearrangement joins TRBV9 to TRBJ2-2, with 7 bases aligning to TRBD2. J lost 5 bases, V lost 7 bases, and 8 bases had no gene match. The CDR3 is 14 amino acids. Germline V gene sequence: CDR1 SGDLS, CDR2 YYNGEE. The CDR3 here is CASGRTSTTGELFF. The CDR3 DNA reads TGTGCCAGCGGAAGGACTAGTACTACCGGGGAGCTGTTTTTT.

V gene TRBV6-5 combines with J gene TRBJ2-7; 9 nucleotides agree with TRBD1. Germline trimming cut 2 bases from V and 5 bases from J; bases unmatched to any gene: 10. This CDR3 spans 16 amino acids. Germline V CDR1 and CDR2: MNHEY, SVGAGI. CDR3 region: CASSYRGGQGVHEQYF. The CDR3 DNA reads as TGTGCCAGCAGTTACAGGGGGGGACAGGGAGTCCACGAGCAGTACTTC.

V usage is TRBV7-2 and J usage is TRBJ2-5; TRBD2 is a possible D gene (6 bases). Trimming removed 2 bases at V and 1 base at J, with 11 bases between. CDR3 length: 15 residues. CDR1 and CDR2 from the germline V gene are SGHTA and FQGNSA. CDR3 in amino acids: CASSLFLASQETQYF. The CDR3 bases are TGTGCCAGCAGCTTATTTCTAGCGAGCCAAGAGACCCAGTACTTC. Filled out from reference TRBV7-2 and TRBJ2-5, the complete variable domain reads GAGVSQSPSNKVTEKGKDVELRCDPISGHTALYWYRQSLGQGLEFLIYFQGNSAPDKSGLPSDRFSAERTGGSVSTLTIQRTQQEDSAVYLCASSLFLASQETQYFGPGTRLLVL.

The chain couples TRBV5-1 to TRBJ1-2, with D perhaps matching TRBD1 (5 bases). Trimming removed 4 bases from V and 8 bases from J, with 12 bases in between. Germline assignment: CDR1 SGHRS and CDR2 YFSETQ. The CDR3 is 12 residues long. The CDR3 protein is CASSNHGGGYTF. As DNA, the CDR3 is TGCGCCAGCAGCAACCATGGGGGAGGCTACACCTTC.

This chain connects TRBV5-1 to TRBJ1-5; D remains unclear. This CDR3 has 14 residues. Trimming cost V 4 bases and J 1 base, with 9 bases left between them. Germline V gene lookup returns CDR1 SGHRS and CDR2 YFSETQ. CDR3 DNA sequence: TGCGCCAGCAGCACCGGAGGGAGCAATCAGCCCCAGCATTTT. Translation gives CASSTGGSNQPQHF.

The chain combines TRBV19 with TRBJ2-2; TRBD1 agrees at 9 bases. CDR3 length equals 15 residues. J was trimmed by 3 bases and V by 9 bases; bases with no gene match: 8. The germline gives CDR1 LNHDA, CDR2 SQIVND (reference sequence). The CDR3 loop reads CASEPGDRDTGELFF. CDR3 sequence (DNA): TGTGCCAGCGAACCCGGGGACAGGGACACCGGGGAGCTGTTTTTT.

Points on this clone: The same CDR3 is also encoded by other DNA sequences in this sample. J is TRBJ2-7 and V is TRBV9; 10 nucleotides match TRBD1. The CDR3 is 15 residues long. Germline CDR1 is SGDLS and CDR2 is YYNGEE. V lost 4 bases to trimming and J lost 6 bases; unmatched junction nucleotides: 10. CDR3 nucleotides: TGTGCCAGCAGCCCAACCGGGACAGGGGTACCCGAGCAGTACTTC. Translated, it gives CASSPTGTGVPEQYF.

The chain employs TRBV6-5 and TRBJ1-1; a weak D match, TRBD1 (5 bases). The CDR3 runs to 13 residues. The germline V and J ends were trimmed by 2 bases and 10 bases, with 14 bases remaining between them. Germline V CDR1 and CDR2: MNHEY, SVGAGI. This chain's CDR3 is CASSYDRWEPAFF. Here the CDR3 DNA reads TGTGCCAGCAGTTACGACAGATGGGAGCCAGCTTTCTTT.

The CDR3 spells CASSICRYSCTDTQYF. Written as DNA, the CDR3 is TGTGCCAGTAGTATCTGCCGGTACAGCTGCACAGATACGCAGTATTTT. The rearrangement uses TRBV19 and TRBJ2-3; D ambiguous. Germline V lookup: CDR1 LNHDA, CDR2 SQIVND (reference sequence). The V gene lost 3 bases and the J gene lost 1 base, with 14 bases spanning the gap. This CDR3 has 16 amino acids.

The CDR3 DNA is TGTGCCAGCAGTTTCTTCGGAGGGGAGTACGAGCAGTACTTC. Encoded protein: CASSFFGGEYEQYF. The chain couples TRBV28 to TRBJ2-7; a weak D match, TRBD2 (6 bases). This CDR3 has 14 amino acids. V was pared by 3 bases and J by 4 bases, with 13 bases between. From germline, CDR1 is MDHEN and CDR2 SYDVKM.

The chain uses TRBV28 and TRBJ2-3; maybe TRBD1 (5 bases). Germline V lookup: CDR1 MDHEN, CDR2 SYDVKM. Trimming cost V 7 bases and J 4 bases, with 21 bases left between them. The CDR3 has 16 residues. CDR3 protein: CASNLIRVSRPDTQYF. CDR3 coding DNA: TGTGCCAGCAACTTGATCAGGGTCTCCCGTCCAGATACGCAGTATTTT.

The chain couples TRBV5-4 to TRBJ2-1, with 7 bases lining up with TRBD1. The junction had 8 bases not matched to a gene; V was cut back by 6 bases and J by 5 bases. This CDR3 region has 14 residues. CDR1 SGHNT and CDR2 YYREEE come from the germline V gene (reference sequence). CDR3 sequence (DNA): TGTGCCAGCACCAGGGACAGCTTTAACAATGAGCAGTTCTTC. Residues: CASTRDSFNNEQFF.

The table lists this clone with a few counts. The chain couples TRBV7-8 to TRBJ1-4; no firm D call. The CDR3 runs 16 residues. V gave up 5 bases and J gave up 2 bases, with 15 bases separating them. Germline V gives CDR1 SGHVS, CDR2 FQNEAQ. The CDR3 region is CASSPRGRGTNEKLFF. The CDR3 coding sequence is TGTGCCAGCAGCCCTCGAGGGCGGGGTACTAATGAAAAACTGTTTTTT.

The chain combines TRBV5-1 with TRBJ2-1, with 10 bases lining up with TRBD1. Germline V gene sequence: CDR1 SGHRS, CDR2 YFSETQ. The CDR3 sequence is 14 residues long. The V and J ends lost 4 bases and 13 bases, in that order; junction bases with no gene match: 11. CDR3 sequence (DNA): TGCGCCAGCAGCCCCGGGACAGGGGTTCTTGACCAGTTCTTC. Its translation: CASSPGTGVLDQFF.

The chain recombines TRBV28 with TRBJ2-7; no firm D call. Germline-derived CDR1 and CDR2 are MDHEN and SYDVKM. Trimming stripped 4 bases from V and 0 bases from J, with 10 bases between. The CDR3 is made up of 14 amino acids. The CDR3 sequence is CASSSRTDSYEQYF. The CDR3 DNA reads as TGTGCCAGCAGTTCCAGGACCGACTCCTACGAGCAGTACTTC. Combining the CDR3 with reference TRBV28 and TRBJ2-7 gives the whole variable domain DVKVTQSSRYLVKRTGEKVFLECVQDMDHENMFWYRQDPGLGLRLIYFSYDVKMKEKGDIPEGYSVSREKKERFSLILESASTNQTSMYLCASSSRTDSYEQYFGPGTRLTVT.

The chain employs TRBV11-2 and TRBJ1-4; D is unclear. V shed 1 base and J shed 11 bases, with 17 bases lying between them. Germline lookup yields CDR1 SGHAT and CDR2 FQNNGV. This CDR3 spans 15 amino acids. CDR3 region: CASSLAAYSSVKLFF. DNA for the CDR3: TGTGCCAGCAGCTTAGCAGCTTATTCCTCCGTTAAACTGTTTTTT. Supplemented by reference TRBV11-2 and TRBJ1-4, the full variable domain reads EAGVAQSPRYKIIEKRQSVAFWCNPISGHATLYWYQQILGQGPKLLIQFQNNGVVDDSQLPKDRFSAERLKGVDSTLKIQPAKLEDSAVYLCASSLAAYSSVKLFFGSGTQLSVL.

The DNA of the CDR3 is TGTGCCAGCAGCTTCAACAGCAGAAACGAAAAACTGTTTTTT. It is translated as CASSFNSRNEKLFF. The chain carries TRBV7-2 and TRBJ1-4; D not certain. The CDR3 consists of 14 residues. Trimming pared 3 bases from V and 8 bases from J, leaving 13 bases between. The germline V gene has CDR1 SGHTA and CDR2 FQGNSA.

The CDR3 DNA is TGTGCCAGCAGCCAAAAAAACGGACTGGGGGATATGAACACTGAAGCTTTCTTT. Amino acids: CASSQKNGLGDMNTEAFF. The chain recombines TRBV4-2 with TRBJ1-1; a possible D gene is TRBD1 (5 bases). There are 18 residues in the CDR3. Looked up from germline, CDR1 is LGHNA and CDR2 is YNFKEQ. Trimming took 2 bases from V and 0 from J, leaving 19 bases between them.

The rearrangement links TRBV4-2 to TRBJ2-5; D is uncertain. The V end lost 1 base, the J end lost 6 bases, and 6 bases lay between the germline ends. The CDR3 is 12 residues long. CDR1 and CDR2 from the germline V gene are LGHNA and YNFKEQ. CDR3 residues: CASSQVEQTQYF. The CDR3 DNA is TGTGCCAGCAGCCAAGTGGAGCAGACCCAGTACTTC.

This chain links TRBV2 with TRBJ2-1; D gene uncertain. CDR3 size: 14 residues. From germline, CDR1 is SNHLY and CDR2 FYNNEI. V lost 10 bases and J 5 bases, leaving 18 bases between the germline ends. The CDR3 protein is CANALRSANNEQFF. The CDR3 region has the DNA TGTGCCAACGCCTTAAGGAGTGCTAACAATGAGCAGTTCTTC.

As regards this clone: Other DNA sequences in this sample translate to the same CDR3. The chain recombines TRBV5-1 with TRBJ2-3, with D perhaps matching TRBD2 (6 bases). Germline values: CDR1 SGHRS, CDR2 YFSETQ. The ends were cut back, 2 bases at V and 2 bases at J, with 9 bases in the middle. The length of the CDR3 is 14 residues. The CDR3 DNA reads TGCGCCAGCAGCTTTGGGACTCTCACAGATACGCAGTATTTT. Protein: CASSFGTLTDTQYF. Complete variable domain (other parts from reference TRBV5-1 and TRBJ2-3): KAGVTQTPRYLIKTRGQQVTLSCSPISGHRSVSWYQQTPGQGLQFLFEYFSETQRNKGNFPGRFSGRQFSNSRSEMNVSTLELGDSALYLCASSFGTLTDTQYFGPGTRLTVL.

Only one count was recorded for this clone. The chain combines TRBV5-1 with TRBJ2-1; D possibly matches TRBD1 or TRBD2 (5 bases each). Trimming stripped 4 bases from V and 9 bases from J, with 14 bases between. Per germline, CDR1 SGHRS and CDR2 YFSETQ. This CDR3 spans 13 amino acids. The CDR3 DNA sequence: TGCGCCAGCAGCCCGGGACCGCCCGGTGAGCAGTTCTTC. It is translated as CASSPGPPGEQFF.